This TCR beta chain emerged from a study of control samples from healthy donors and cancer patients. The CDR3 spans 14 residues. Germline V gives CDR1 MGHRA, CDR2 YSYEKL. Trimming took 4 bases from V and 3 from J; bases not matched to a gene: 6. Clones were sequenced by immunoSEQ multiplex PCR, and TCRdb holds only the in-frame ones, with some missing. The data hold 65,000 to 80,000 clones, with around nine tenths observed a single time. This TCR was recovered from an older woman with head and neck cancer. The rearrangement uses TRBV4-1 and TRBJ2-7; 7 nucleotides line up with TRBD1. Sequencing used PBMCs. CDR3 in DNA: TGCGCCAGCAGCCTTACCGACAGGGTCTACGAGCAGTACTTC. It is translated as CASSLTDRVYEQYF.